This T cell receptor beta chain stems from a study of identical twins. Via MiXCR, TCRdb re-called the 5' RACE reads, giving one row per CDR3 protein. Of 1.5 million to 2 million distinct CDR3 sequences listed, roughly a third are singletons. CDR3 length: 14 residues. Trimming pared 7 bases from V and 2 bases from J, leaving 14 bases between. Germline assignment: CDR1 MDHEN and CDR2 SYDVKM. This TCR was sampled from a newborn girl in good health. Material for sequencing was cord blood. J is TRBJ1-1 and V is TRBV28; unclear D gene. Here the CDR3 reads CASTTRTYNTEAFF. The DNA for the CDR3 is TGTGCCAGCACTACTCGGACGTATAACACTGAAGCTTTCTTT.